This TCR beta chain stems from a study of memory CD4+ T cells and cytomegalovirus serostatus. Study information: Healthy Belgian adult donors included about nine CMV-positive and 24 CMV-negative people. Study-level results: Suggested: most of the CMV-linked TCR signature lies in CD4+ memory cells. CMV serostatus prediction reached median AUC 0.95, or 0.91 with US-trained model.

The sort gate was single viable CD3+CD4+CD8-CD45RO+ cells for memory CD4+ T cells. In germline, CDR1 is SNHLY, CDR2 FYNNEI. This CDR3 has 15 residues. Deletions cut 6 bases from V and 0 bases from J, with 13 bases between. As originally analysed: Out-of-frame sequences were removed, leaving 2 million to 2.5 million distinct TCRbeta sequences. Assay: immunoSEQ multiplex PCR; the TCRdb copy retains only in-frame clones and omits some. V and J calls plus clone size are reproduced from that table; the DNA served to infer D and trimming. The sample contains roughly 48,000 clones, around four fifths of which appear only once. Turning to this clone: The target antigen is unknown.

The sequenced sample consisted of memory CD4+ T cells from blood. This clonotype was obtained from an adult in good health and CMV-seropositive. The V and J genes are TRBV2 and TRBJ2-3; D is unresolved. The CDR3 bases are TGTGCCAGCAGGTTCACGTATACTAGCACAGATACGCAGTATTTT. This gives the protein CASRFTYTSTDTQYF.